The 27 T cell receptor beta chains given below trace back to one sample, sequenced in a study of patients and donors after allogeneic stem cell transplantation. A single record per CDR3 protein comes from TCRdb applying MiXCR to the RT-PCR reads. The repertoire has tens of thousands of distinct CDR3 sequences, roughly 52% of them found once; the top ten carry more than 55%. Sequences were obtained from blood, either unsorted or a sorted T cell fraction (not recorded which). These receptors were collected from a human donor who was either an allogeneic HSCT recipient or a stem cell or donor lymphocyte infusion donor (not recorded which). It is not recorded whose cells these are; they may come from a transplant donor.

The chain combines TRBV29-1 with TRBJ1-2; tentative D call: TRBD1 (5 bases). Germline assignment: CDR1 SQVTM and CDR2 ANQGSEA. Trimming shortened V by 7 bases and J by 3 bases, and 9 bases separated the two germline ends. The CDR3 extends over 11 amino acids. The CDR3 DNA is TGCAGCGCTGACAGTTACTATGGCTACACCTTC. Its translation: CSADSYYGYTF.

This clonotype was seen a single time. The rearrangement links TRBV29-1 to TRBJ2-5, with D possibly TRBD2 on 6 matching bases. The CDR3 totals 14 residues. CDR1 is SQVTM, CDR2 ANQGSEA, per germline. The V gene lost 0 bases and the J gene lost 4 bases, with 12 bases spanning the gap. The CDR3 loop reads CSVEDGKAGETQYF. CDR3 DNA sequence: TGCAGCGTTGAAGATGGGAAAGCGGGAGAGACCCAGTACTTC. Supplemented by reference TRBV29-1 and TRBJ2-5, the full variable domain reads SAVISQKPSRDICQRGTSLTIQCQVDSQVTMMFWYRQQPGQSLTLIATANQGSEATYESGFVIDKFPISRPNLTFSTLTVSNMSPEDSSIYLCSVEDGKAGETQYFGPGTRLLVL.

V usage is TRBV12-3 or TRBV12-4 and J usage is TRBJ2-7; TRBD2 agrees at 7 bases. This CDR3 comprises 11 residues. Trimming took 6 bases from V and 5 from J; bases not matched to a gene: 1. The CDR3 protein is CASSRGDEQYF. Written as DNA, the CDR3 is TGTGCCAGCAGCCGGGGGGACGAGCAGTACTTC.

This chain uses TRBV7-9 with TRBJ1-1; 11 positions agree with TRBD1. Per germline, CDR1 SEHNR and CDR2 FQNEAQ (reference sequence). CDR3 length: 16 residues. The V segment lost 1 base and the J segment 3 bases; nucleotides outside the gene matches: 4. In DNA form, the CDR3 reads TGTGCCAGCAGCTTAGGGACAGGGGGCTGGGACACTGAAGCTTTCTTT. Amino acids: CASSLGTGGWDTEAFF.

This clonotype was observed a handful of times. This chain uses TRBV12-3 or TRBV12-4 with TRBJ1-6, with 11 bases fitting TRBD1. The V gene end was trimmed by 7 bases and the J gene end by 0 bases; junction bases not matched to a gene: 8. This CDR3 contains 18 residues. CDR3 nucleotide sequence: TGTGCCAGCACCATTGCTGGGACAGGGGGCTCCTATAATTCACCCCTCCACTTT. Its translation is CASTIAGTGGSYNSPLHF.

The chain couples TRBV29-1 to TRBJ1-1; 8 bases match TRBD1. The germline V gene encodes CDR1 SQVTM and CDR2 ANQGSEA. V shed 0 bases, J shed 5 bases, and the junction held 11 bases outside the gene matches. The CDR3 runs to 16 residues. CDR3 in amino acids: CSVEEERGRGPTEAFF. DNA for the CDR3: TGCAGCGTTGAAGAAGAGAGGGGCAGGGGGCCTACTGAAGCTTTCTTT.

V gene TRBV4-3 combines with J gene TRBJ1-4; D not certain. V lost 2 bases to trimming and J lost 7 bases, with 14 bases between them. Germline assignment: CDR1 LGHNA and CDR2 YSLEER. The CDR3 extends over 15 amino acids. The CDR3 here is CASSQPGVRSEKLFF. The CDR3 DNA reads TGCGCCAGCAGCCAACCCGGTGTCCGCTCTGAAAAACTGTTTTTT.

The chain carries TRBV6-2 or TRBV6-3 and TRBJ1-1, with a weak D call TRBD1 (6 bases). Germline V gene sequence: CDR1 MNHEY, CDR2 SVGEGT. The CDR3 consists of 15 residues. Trimming pared 3 bases from V and 0 bases from J, leaving 11 bases between. The CDR3 coding sequence is TGTGCCAGCAGTTATTCCGACAGGTTGAACACTGAAGCTTTCTTT. The encoded protein is CASSYSDRLNTEAFF.

This clonotype was found a few times. The rearrangement uses TRBV6-6 and TRBJ1-1; 7 bases align to TRBD1. Trimming cost V 7 bases and J 8 bases; bases outside gene matches: 1. Looked up from germline, CDR1 is MNHNY and CDR2 is SVGAGI (reference sequence). The CDR3 extends over 10 amino acids. CDR3 in DNA: TGTGCCAGCAAGGACAGGGAAGCTTTCTTT. Protein sequence: CASKDREAFF.

This chain links TRBV4-3 with TRBJ2-4; D is undetermined. CDR3 length equals 15 residues. Trimming took off 0 bases at V and 2 bases at J, with 8 bases between the two ends. Germline CDR1 LGHNA, CDR2 YSLEER. The CDR3 loop is CASSQERNTKNIQYF. The CDR3 nucleotides are TGCGCCAGCAGCCAAGAACGGAATACCAAAAACATTCAGTACTTC.

This clonotype came up a few times. This chain joins TRBV12-3 or TRBV12-4 and TRBJ2-1; 7 bases map to TRBD2. CDR3 length equals 17 residues. J gave up 6 bases and V 0 bases, and 11 bases lay outside the gene matches. This CDR3 is CASSLAHLAGASNEQFF. CDR3 sequence (DNA): TGTGCCAGCAGTTTAGCGCATCTTGCGGGAGCCAGCAATGAGCAGTTCTTC.

The chain combines TRBV12-3 or TRBV12-4 with TRBJ2-7, with 10 bases lining up with TRBD2. V trimming: 0 bases; J trimming: 12 bases; junction bases outside the gene matches: 8. This CDR3 is 14 amino acids long. The CDR3 region is CASSLAGLAIRMYF. The CDR3 DNA is TGTGCCAGCAGTTTAGCGGGACTAGCGATTAGAATGTACTTC.

In this sample, this clonotype turned up a few times. The chain recombines TRBV3-1 with TRBJ1-2, with D possibly being TRBD1 (6 bases). Per the germline V gene, CDR1 is LGHDT and CDR2 is YNNKEL (reference sequence). Trimming pared 0 bases from V and 5 bases from J, leaving 10 bases between. CDR3 length: 14 amino acids. CDR3 DNA: TGTGCCAGCAGCCAAGAGGGGGCGCCGTATGGCTACACCTTC. Translation gives CASSQEGAPYGYTF.

The rearrangement links TRBV30 to TRBJ2-7; D gene unclear. The CDR3 extends over 12 amino acids. Trimming left V 2 bases short and J 2 bases short, with 7 bases between. Looked up from germline, CDR1 is GTSNPN and CDR2 is SVGIG (reference sequence). CDR3 DNA: TGTGCCTGGAGTACCGAGGCCTACGAGCAGTACTTC. Protein: CAWSTEAYEQYF.

The chain links TRBV7-9 to TRBJ1-2; possible D gene TRBD1, 5 bases. Germline CDR1 reads SEHNR; CDR2 reads FQNEAQ (reference sequence). V lost 6 bases to trimming and J lost 5 bases, with 13 bases between them. This CDR3 has 13 residues. The chain's CDR3 is CASSQKDIYGYTF. The CDR3 nucleotides read TGTGCCAGCAGTCAGAAGGACATATATGGCTACACCTTC.

The rearrangement joins TRBV20-1 to TRBJ1-1; 10 positions agree with TRBD1. The CDR3 is made up of 13 amino acids. From germline, CDR1 is DFQATT and CDR2 SNEGSKA (reference sequence). V lost 3 bases to trimming and J lost 4 bases; unmatched junction nucleotides: 2. The CDR3 DNA sequence: TGCAGTGCTAGGGACAGGGGGATCACTGAAGCTTTCTTT. Amino acids: CSARDRGITEAFF.

This clonotype was recorded a few times. CDR3 bases: TGCGCCAGCAGCCAAGAGGGTCCGCAGACTAATGAAAAACTGTTTTTT. It yields the protein CASSQEGPQTNEKLFF. This rearrangement joins TRBV4-3 to TRBJ1-4; D remains ambiguous. The V and J ends lost 0 bases and 2 bases respectively, with 10 bases between them. This CDR3 region has 16 residues. The germline gives CDR1 LGHNA, CDR2 YSLEER.

The rearrangement joins TRBV20-1 to TRBJ1-1; D possibly corresponds to TRBD1 (6 bases). This CDR3 spans 13 amino acids. CDR1 is DFQATT and CDR2 is SNEGSKA in the germline V gene (reference sequence). Trimming shortened V by 4 bases and J by 4 bases, and 13 bases separated the two germline ends. This CDR3 is CSATGDRPTEAFF. As DNA, the CDR3 is TGCAGTGCTACGGGCGACAGGCCCACTGAAGCTTTCTTT.

This clonotype was counted a few times. The genes are TRBV29-1 and TRBJ1-1; D is possibly TRBD1 (6 bases). The V end was cut by 6 bases, the J end by 6 bases, with 23 bases between. Germline CDR1 is SQVTM and CDR2 is ANQGSEA. This CDR3 comprises 15 residues. The CDR3 nucleotides are TGCAGCGTCACAGGGAGAGGATCAGTTTTGGCTGAAGCTTTCTTT. It yields the protein CSVTGRGSVLAEAFF.

This clonotype was seen a few times. The chain recombines TRBV5-6 with TRBJ1-1; D is perhaps TRBD1 (5 bases). Germline lookup yields CDR1 SGHDT and CDR2 YYEEEE. The CDR3 contains 16 residues. The ends were cut back, 3 bases at V and 0 bases at J, with 15 bases in the middle. The CDR3 loop reads CASSSLGGAVNTEAFF. Here the CDR3 DNA reads TGTGCCAGCAGCTCACTTGGGGGTGCAGTGAACACTGAAGCTTTCTTT. The full variable domain, completed using reference TRBV5-6 and TRBJ1-1, is DAGVTQSPTHLIKTRGQQVTLRCSPKSGHDTVSWYQQALGQGPQFIFQYYEEEERQRGNFPDRFSGHQFPNYSSELNVNALLLGDSALYLCASSSLGGAVNTEAFFGQGTRLTVV.

The rearrangement joins TRBV29-1 to TRBJ2-1; tentative D call: TRBD2 (6 bases). Per germline, CDR1 SQVTM and CDR2 ANQGSEA. Trimming stripped 7 bases from V and 0 bases from J, with 13 bases between. The CDR3 contains 14 residues. The DNA of the CDR3 is TGCAGCGCGGGGATCGGGAGCTCCTACAATGAGCAGTTCTTC. This translates into CSAGIGSSYNEQFF.

The gene calls are TRBV7-2 and TRBJ2-3; D perhaps matches TRBD1 (6 bases). CDR3 length: 14 residues. The germline V and J ends were trimmed by 5 bases and 3 bases, with 12 bases remaining between them. Germline V gene sequence: CDR1 SGHTA, CDR2 FQGNSA. The CDR3 bases are TGTGCCAGCAGCACCTCTGGACAGACAGATACGCAGTATTTT. It is translated as CASSTSGQTDTQYF.

This chain joins TRBV13 and TRBJ1-6, with no clear D. V was cut by 7 bases and J by 4 bases, with 14 bases left in between. Germline CDR1 and CDR2: PRHDT and FYEKMQ (reference sequence). This CDR3 is 15 amino acids long. For the CDR3, the DNA is TGTGCCAGCACCAAAACAAGCCAATATAATTCACCCCTCCACTTT. Amino acids: CASTKTSQYNSPLHF. The full variable domain, completed using reference TRBV13 and TRBJ1-6, is AAGVIQSPRHLIKEKRETATLKCYPIPRHDTVYWYQQGPGQDPQFLISFYEKMQSDKGSIPDRFSAQQFSDYHSELNMSSLELGDSALYFCASTKTSQYNSPLHFGNGTRLTVT.

The gene calls are TRBV29-1 and TRBJ1-2; weak D call: TRBD1 (5 bases). CDR1 is SQVTM, CDR2 ANQGSEA, per germline. The CDR3 loop spans 12 amino acids. Trimming cost V 3 bases and J 4 bases, with 9 bases left between them. The DNA of the CDR3 is TGCAGCGTTGATCAGGGAACCTATGGCTACACCTTC. As protein: CSVDQGTYGYTF.

This chain links TRBV11-3 with TRBJ1-1; no clear D. The ends were cut back, 1 base at V and 3 bases at J, with 6 bases in the middle. The CDR3 loop spans 13 amino acids. The germline V gene encodes CDR1 SGHNT and CDR2 YENEEA. CDR3 DNA sequence: TGTGCCAGCAGCTTAGGAGATTACACTGAAGCTTTCTTT. Amino acids: CASSLGDYTEAFF.

The chain joins TRBV12-3 or TRBV12-4 to TRBJ2-7; the D gene is possibly TRBD1 (5 bases). V was cut by 5 bases and J by 7 bases, with 9 bases left in between. CDR3 length equals 11 residues. The CDR3 coding sequence is TGTGCCAGCAGTGGCGACAGAGAGCAGTACTTC. This gives the protein CASSGDREQYF.

This clonotype has only a few counts. The gene calls are TRBV12-5 and TRBJ1-4; TRBD1 matches at 7 bases. The CDR3 runs 14 residues. J lost 4 bases, V lost 6 bases, and 5 bases had no gene match. Germline CDR1 reads LGHNT; CDR2 reads FRNRAP. The CDR3 loop is CASGSGTDNEKLFF. In DNA form, the CDR3 reads TGTGCTAGTGGCTCCGGGACAGATAATGAAAAACTGTTTTTT.